The next 24 T cell receptor beta chains were all read from a single sample in a study of shared clonotypes between healthy human individuals. The assay was immunoSEQ multiplex PCR, and TCRdb's table has in-frame clones only and misses some. The profile shows 850,000 to 1,100,000 clones, 70% to 80% of them singletons. The sample taken for sequencing was memory CD4+ T cells from PBMCs. As for subset: CD45RA-negative fraction. The source is a man between 18 and 35 years old in good health. Some clones in this sample may be carry-over from other donors' samples.

The sample holds a few counts of this clone. This sequence joins TRBV10-2 and TRBJ1-2; the D is unclear. Trimming removed 2 bases from V and 5 bases from J, with 6 bases in between. CDR1 is WSHSY and CDR2 is SAAADI in the germline V gene. This CDR3 is built from 12 residues. The DNA for the CDR3 is TGCGCCAGCAGTGAGGGTTCATATGGCTACACCTTC. Translated: CASSEGSYGYTF.

The chain recombines TRBV4-2 with TRBJ1-1, with D tentatively TRBD1 (5 bases). The V end lost 4 bases, the J end lost 4 bases, and 10 bases lay between the germline ends. The germline V gene encodes CDR1 LGHNA and CDR2 YNFKEQ. The CDR3 contains 13 residues. The CDR3 region is CASSLARATEAFF. CDR3 in DNA: TGTGCCAGCAGCCTCGCCAGGGCCACTGAAGCTTTCTTT.

The gene calls are TRBV5-1 and TRBJ1-1; 8 nucleotides align to TRBD1. CDR1 is SGHRS, CDR2 YFSETQ, per germline. Unmatched junction bases numbered 10, after V lost 1 base and J lost 8 bases. This CDR3 region has 15 residues. CDR3 residues: CASSLLSTGAAEAFF. CDR3 bases: TGCGCCAGCAGCTTGCTCTCGACAGGGGCCGCCGAAGCTTTCTTT.

The V gene is TRBV19, the J gene TRBJ1-2; 7 nucleotides match TRBD1. CDR3 length equals 16 residues. Germline CDR1 is LNHDA and CDR2 is SQIVND (reference sequence). The V gene end was trimmed by 3 bases and the J gene end by 6 bases; junction bases not matched to a gene: 13. This chain's CDR3 is CASSISGEGAVHGYTF. The DNA for the CDR3 is TGTGCCAGTAGTATTAGTGGAGAGGGGGCTGTCCATGGCTACACCTTC.

The CDR3 DNA follows: TGTGCCAGCAGTGTCCTGGATCTGGGTTATGGGCCCCAGCATTTT. Translated: CASSVLDLGYGPQHF. The chain employs TRBV2 and TRBJ1-5; D not certain. Germline CDR1 SNHLY, CDR2 FYNNEI. The CDR3 runs 15 residues. With 4 bases removed from V and 9 bases from J, the gap between germline ends came to 19 bases.

The chain links TRBV5-6 to TRBJ1-1; 7 bases map to TRBD1. CDR1 SGHDT and CDR2 YYEEEE come from the germline V gene. V shed 3 bases, J shed 9 bases, and the junction held 5 bases outside the gene matches. The CDR3 length is 12 residues. The CDR3 here is CASSSRQGQAFF. Written as DNA, the CDR3 is TGTGCCAGCAGCTCCCGACAGGGCCAAGCTTTCTTT.

This rearrangement joins TRBV7-9 to TRBJ2-7; D may be TRBD1 (6 bases). Germline values: CDR1 SEHNR, CDR2 FQNEAQ (reference sequence). The CDR3 extends over 12 amino acids. Trimming stripped 7 bases from V and 2 bases from J, with 9 bases between. The CDR3 nucleotides read TGTGCCAGCAATACAGGGACCTACGAGCAGTACTTC. It encodes CASNTGTYEQYF. Full variable domain (rest looked up from reference TRBV7-9 and TRBJ2-7): DTGVSQNPRHKITKRGQNVTFRCDPISEHNRLYWYRQTLGQGPEFLTYFQNEAQLEKSRLLSDRFSAERPKGSFSTLEIQRTEQGDSAMYLCASNTGTYEQYFGPGTRLTVT.

This clone was detected only a few times. The J gene is TRBJ2-6, the V gene TRBV15; D not resolved. V gave up 2 bases and J gave up 6 bases, with 5 bases separating them. The germline V gene has CDR1 LNHNV and CDR2 YYDKDF (reference sequence). This CDR3 contains 13 residues. CDR3 loop: CATSRTSANVLTF. For the CDR3, the DNA is TGTGCCACCAGCAGAACTTCGGCCAACGTCCTGACTTTC.

The chain joins TRBV27 to TRBJ2-2, with TRBD1 identical over 7 bases. The germline CDR1 and CDR2 sequences are MNHEY and SMNVEV (reference sequence). The CDR3 totals 14 residues. With 6 bases clipped from V and 0 bases from J, the junction kept 1 base outside the gene matches. The CDR3 bases are TGTGCCAGCAGGGGACAGCCGAACACCGGGGAGCTGTTTTTT. As protein: CASRGQPNTGELFF.

The J gene is TRBJ1-1, the V gene TRBV2, with 7 bases fitting TRBD1. The CDR3 is made up of 15 amino acids. With V trimmed by 4 bases and J by 5 bases, 10 bases remained unmatched. Germline V CDR1 and CDR2: SNHLY, FYNNEI. The CDR3, as DNA: TGTGCCAGCAGTGTCCAGGGGGGCACAGGGACTGAAGCTTTCTTT. Its translation is CASSVQGGTGTEAFF.

This clone was seen once. The genes are TRBV7-2 and TRBJ2-3; no clear D gene. The V end lost 2 bases, the J end lost 4 bases, and 13 bases lay between the germline ends. The CDR3 consists of 15 residues. Germline assignment: CDR1 SGHTA and CDR2 FQGNSA. CDR3 in amino acids: CASSLQAIGPDTQYF. In nucleotides, the CDR3 is TGTGCCAGCAGCTTACAGGCAATTGGACCAGATACGCAGTATTTT.

This clone was seen ten or more times. The V gene is TRBV2, the J gene TRBJ2-7; 9 nucleotides agree with TRBD1. With 6 bases clipped from V and 2 bases from J, the junction kept 2 bases outside the gene matches. The CDR3 length is 13 residues. CDR1 and CDR2 (germline): SNHLY, FYNNEI. The CDR3 here is CASRGQGPYEQYF. The CDR3 DNA reads TGTGCCAGCAGAGGACAGGGGCCCTACGAGCAGTACTTC.

The chain carries TRBV28 and TRBJ1-1; D ambiguous. The CDR3 extends over 13 amino acids. Germline-derived CDR1 and CDR2 are MDHEN and SYDVKM. The ends were cut back, 2 bases at V and 3 bases at J, with 7 bases in the middle. CDR3 sequence reads: CASSLNIYTEAFF. DNA for the CDR3: TGTGCCAGCAGTTTAAATATTTACACTGAAGCTTTCTTT. The whole variable domain, filled in from reference TRBV28 and TRBJ1-1, reads DVKVTQSSRYLVKRTGEKVFLECVQDMDHENMFWYRQDPGLGLRLIYFSYDVKMKEKGDIPEGYSVSREKKERFSLILESASTNQTSMYLCASSLNIYTEAFFGQGTRLTVV.

The rearrangement links TRBV19 to TRBJ1-2, with 10 bases that match TRBD1. Germline V gives CDR1 LNHDA, CDR2 SQIVND (reference sequence). The CDR3 contains 15 residues. After removal of 7 bases from V and 4 bases from J, the junction contained 9 bases not matched to a gene. The CDR3 DNA follows: TGTGCCAGTACTGGGGGGACAGGGGATGGCTATGGCTACACCTTC. Amino acids: CASTGGTGDGYGYTF. Together with reference TRBV19 and TRBJ1-2, the CDR3 gives the full variable domain: DGGITQSPKYLFRKEGQNVTLSCEQNLNHDAMYWYRQDPGQGLRLIYYSQIVNDFQKGDIAEGYSVSREKKESFPLTVTSAQKNPTAFYLCASTGGTGDGYGYTFGSGTRLTVV.

V gene TRBV7-2 combines with J gene TRBJ2-7, with TRBD1 identical over 7 bases. CDR3 size: 13 residues. V shed 3 bases, J shed 4 bases, and the junction held 3 bases outside the gene matches. Germline V gene lookup returns CDR1 SGHTA and CDR2 FQGNSA. The CDR3 region has the DNA TGTGCCAGCAGCTTGGTGACAGGGTACGAGCAGTACTTC. It yields the protein CASSLVTGYEQYF.

As regards this clone: Distinct nucleotide sequences in the sample also encode this CDR3. The chain combines TRBV18 with TRBJ2-1; tentatively, D is TRBD1 or TRBD2 (5 bases each). The CDR3 is made up of 13 amino acids. The V gene lost 2 bases and the J gene lost 6 bases, with 8 bases spanning the gap. Germline loops: CDR1 KGHSH, CDR2 LQKENI. In nucleotides, the CDR3 is TGTGCCAGCTCACCAGGGACGGTCAATGAGCAGTTCTTC. Amino acids: CASSPGTVNEQFF.

V and J are TRBV10-2 and TRBJ1-1; TRBD1 matches at 8 bases. Germline V gene lookup returns CDR1 WSHSY and CDR2 SAAADI. V trimming: 9 bases; J trimming: 5 bases; junction bases outside the gene matches: 23. The CDR3 loop spans 18 amino acids. The CDR3 reads CASKYAQGARGVGTEAFF. DNA for the CDR3: TGCGCCAGTAAATACGCTCAGGGGGCTAGGGGAGTGGGGACTGAAGCTTTCTTT.

This chain joins TRBV29-1 and TRBJ1-1; perhaps TRBD1 as D (5 bases). Germline V gene lookup returns CDR1 SQVTM and CDR2 ANQGSEA. This CDR3 has 13 residues. The V gene lost 3 bases and the J gene lost 4 bases, with 12 bases spanning the gap. CDR3 loop: CSVDVVGGTEAFF. The CDR3 nucleotides read TGCAGCGTTGACGTGGTTGGGGGCACTGAAGCTTTCTTT.

The rearrangement links TRBV14 to TRBJ2-2; D not resolved. V lost 6 bases, J lost 1 base, and 9 bases lay in between. From germline, CDR1 is SGHDN and CDR2 FVKESK. The CDR3 runs to 14 residues. The CDR3 reads CASSLGLNTGELFF. As DNA, the CDR3 is TGTGCCAGCAGTCTCGGATTGAACACCGGGGAGCTGTTTTTT.

The CDR3 sequence: CAWGTGSHSNQPQHF. Here the CDR3 DNA reads TGTGCCTGGGGGACGGGCTCCCATAGCAATCAGCCCCAGCATTTT. This chain uses TRBV30 with TRBJ1-5, with D maybe TRBD1 (5 bases). The germline CDR1 and CDR2 sequences are GTSNPN and SVGIG (reference sequence). V dropped 5 bases and J dropped 0 bases, with 14 bases sitting between them. The CDR3 spans 15 residues. Combining the CDR3 with reference TRBV30 and TRBJ1-5 gives the whole variable domain SQTIHQWPATLVQPVGSPLSLECTVEGTSNPNLYWYRQAAGRGLQLLFYSVGIGQISSEVPQNLSASRPQDRQFILSSKKLLLSDSGFYLCAWGTGSHSNQPQHFGDGTRLSIL.

The rearrangement joins TRBV28 to TRBJ2-1; 7 bases are a match to TRBD1. Germline V gene lookup returns CDR1 MDHEN and CDR2 SYDVKM. V was pared by 3 bases and J by 0 bases, with 14 bases of the junction left unmatched. There are 19 residues in the CDR3. The CDR3 region is CASSFARGSFLSSYNEQFF. Here the CDR3 DNA reads TGTGCCAGCAGTTTTGCCAGGGGGTCGTTTTTGAGCTCCTACAATGAGCAGTTCTTC.

The chain has TRBV7-3 and TRBJ2-5; the D gene is possibly TRBD2 (5 bases). V shed 5 bases and J shed 2 bases, with 15 bases lying between them. The CDR3 is made up of 15 amino acids. Germline V gene lookup returns CDR1 SGHTA and CDR2 FQGTGA. The CDR3: CASSQYIGRQETQYF. CDR3 coding DNA: TGTGCCAGCAGCCAATACATTGGGAGACAAGAGACCCAGTACTTC. The entire variable domain, with the rest obtained from reference TRBV7-3 and TRBJ2-5, is as follows: GAGVSQTPSNKVTEKGKYVELRCDPISGHTALYWYRQSLGQGPEFLIYFQGTGAADDSGLPNDRFFAVRPEGSVSTLKIQRTERGDSAVYLCASSQYIGRQETQYFGPGTRLLVL.

This clone was seen only a few times. The chain recombines TRBV2 with TRBJ1-3, with D perhaps matching TRBD1 (6 bases). CDR3 size: 14 residues. Germline V gives CDR1 SNHLY, CDR2 FYNNEI. Trimming pared 7 bases from V and 3 bases from J, leaving 13 bases between. CDR3 sequence: CASTPGAVGNTIYF. The CDR3 nucleotides read TGTGCCAGCACACCAGGGGCAGTTGGAAACACCATATATTTT.

V is TRBV15 and J is TRBJ1-1; D is perhaps TRBD1 (6 bases). Per the germline V gene, CDR1 is LNHNV and CDR2 is YYDKDF (reference sequence). V dropped 4 bases and J dropped 3 bases, with 18 bases sitting between them. This CDR3 is built from 16 residues. Here the CDR3 DNA reads TGTGCCACCAGCAAGGGATGGACAGTGCGAGACACTGAAGCTTTCTTT. The encoded protein is CATSKGWTVRDTEAFF.